The source of this T cell receptor (beta chain) is a study of blood T cell repertoires in COVID-19. Study in general: Sample material is recorded as cDNA or gDNA derived from T cells, B-cell-depleted T cells, or PBMCs.

V shed 7 bases and J 11 bases; nucleotides not matched to a gene: 10. This CDR3 region has 12 residues. The germline CDR1 and CDR2 sequences are KGHSH and LQKENI. The assay was immunoSEQ multiplex PCR, and TCRdb's table has in-frame clones only and misses some. The sample holds about 44,000 clones, more than 70% seen once. The specimen sequenced was peripheral blood. The receptor comes from a woman in her 70s with acute or convalescent COVID-19. The gene calls are TRBV18 and TRBJ1-1; 7 nucleotides match TRBD1. DNA of the CDR3: TGTGCCAGCTACGACAGGGACCGGGCGGCTTTCTTT. As protein: CASYDRDRAAFF.